This T cell receptor beta chain came from a study of T-cell reconstitution after alpha-beta-depleted transplantation in children. With regard to this clonotype: Its antigen is still unknown.

Germline values: CDR1 DFQATT, CDR2 SNEGSKA (reference sequence). V was pared by 6 bases and J by 4 bases, with 9 bases between. This CDR3 is 11 amino acids long. Regarding the study as a whole: Among T cells one year after transplant, newly produced cells accounted for most counts and diversity.

Using unique molecular identifiers, the investigators prepared the TCRbeta library. TCRdb passed the PCR reads through MiXCR, listing each CDR3 protein once. Altogether 330,000 or so distinct CDR3 sequences are present, 6% to 10% being singletons, with the ten largest covering about 9.3%. Material: peripheral blood, obtained 360 days after TCRalphabeta/CD19-depleted stem cell transplant. The receptor was derived from a female patient aged 2 to 10 who had a stem cell transplant for Fanconi anemia, so the T cells may come from the graft donor. J is TRBJ1-2 and V is TRBV20-1; D unclear. The CDR3 nucleotides read TGCAGTGCCCAATCGCTCTATGGCTACACCTTC. It encodes CSAQSLYGYTF.